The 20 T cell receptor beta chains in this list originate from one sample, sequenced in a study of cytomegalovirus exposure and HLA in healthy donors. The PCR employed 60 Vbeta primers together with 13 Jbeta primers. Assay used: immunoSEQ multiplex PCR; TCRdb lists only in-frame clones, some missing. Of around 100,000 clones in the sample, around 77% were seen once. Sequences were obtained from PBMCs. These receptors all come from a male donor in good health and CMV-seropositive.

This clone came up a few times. The CDR3 bases are TGTGCCAGCAGCTTATTTCTAGCGGGGAATACAGATACGCAGTATTTT. This translates into CASSLFLAGNTDTQYF. The J gene is TRBJ2-3, the V gene TRBV7-2; 9 nucleotides agree with TRBD2. This CDR3 comprises 16 residues. The germline CDR1 and CDR2 sequences are SGHTA and FQGNSA. V lost 2 bases, J lost 3 bases, and 6 bases stayed unmatched.

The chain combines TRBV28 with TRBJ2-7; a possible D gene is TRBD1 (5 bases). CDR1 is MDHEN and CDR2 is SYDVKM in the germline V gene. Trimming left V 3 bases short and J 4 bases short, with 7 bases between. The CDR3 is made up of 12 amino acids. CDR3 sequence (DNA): TGTGCCAGCAGTTTTAGGACATACGAGCAGTACTTC. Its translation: CASSFRTYEQYF.

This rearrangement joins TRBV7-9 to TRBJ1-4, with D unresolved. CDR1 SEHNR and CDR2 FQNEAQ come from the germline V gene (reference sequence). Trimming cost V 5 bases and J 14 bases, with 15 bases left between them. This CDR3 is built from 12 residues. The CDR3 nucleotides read TGTGCCAGCAGCCCACGACCGGGAGAGCTGTTTTTT. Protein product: CASSPRPGELFF.

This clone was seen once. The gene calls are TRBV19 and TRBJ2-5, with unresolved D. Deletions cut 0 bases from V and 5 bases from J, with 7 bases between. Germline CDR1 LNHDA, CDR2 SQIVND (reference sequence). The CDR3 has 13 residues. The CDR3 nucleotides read TGTGCCAGTAGTATAGATCTATGGGAGACCCAGTACTTC. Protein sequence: CASSIDLWETQYF. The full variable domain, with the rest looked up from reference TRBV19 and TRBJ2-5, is DGGITQSPKYLFRKEGQNVTLSCEQNLNHDAMYWYRQDPGQGLRLIYYSQIVNDFQKGDIAEGYSVSREKKESFPLTVTSAQKNPTAFYLCASSIDLWETQYFGPGTRLLVL.

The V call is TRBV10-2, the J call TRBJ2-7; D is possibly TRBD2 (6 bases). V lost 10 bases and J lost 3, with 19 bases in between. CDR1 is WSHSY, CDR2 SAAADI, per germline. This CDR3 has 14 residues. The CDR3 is CATGTQGLRYEQYF. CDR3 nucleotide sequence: TGCGCCACCGGGACCCAGGGACTTCGCTACGAGCAGTACTTC.

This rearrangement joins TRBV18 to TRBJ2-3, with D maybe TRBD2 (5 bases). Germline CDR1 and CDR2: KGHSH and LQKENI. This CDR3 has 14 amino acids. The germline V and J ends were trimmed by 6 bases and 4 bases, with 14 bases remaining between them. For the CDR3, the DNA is TGTGCCAGCTCGATTGGGAGCGGCTCAGATACGCAGTATTTT. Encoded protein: CASSIGSGSDTQYF.

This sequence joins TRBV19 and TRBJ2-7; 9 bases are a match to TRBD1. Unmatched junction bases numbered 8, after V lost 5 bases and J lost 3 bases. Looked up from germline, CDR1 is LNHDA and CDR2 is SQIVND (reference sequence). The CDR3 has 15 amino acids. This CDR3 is CASSSRQGGDYEQYF. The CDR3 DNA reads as TGTGCCAGTAGTTCCAGACAGGGGGGCGACTACGAGCAGTACTTC.

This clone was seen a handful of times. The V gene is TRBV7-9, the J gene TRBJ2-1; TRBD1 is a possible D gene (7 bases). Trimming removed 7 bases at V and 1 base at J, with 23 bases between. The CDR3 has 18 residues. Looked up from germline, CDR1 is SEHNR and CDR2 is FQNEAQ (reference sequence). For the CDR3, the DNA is TGTGCCAGCATCCCTAAGGGGGGCGGGACAGTTTCCTACAATGAGCAGTTCTTC. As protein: CASIPKGGGTVSYNEQFF. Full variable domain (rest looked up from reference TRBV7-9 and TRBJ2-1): DTGVSQNPRHKITKRGQNVTFRCDPISEHNRLYWYRQTLGQGPEFLTYFQNEAQLEKSRLLSDRFSAERPKGSFSTLEIQRTEQGDSAMYLCASIPKGGGTVSYNEQFFGPGTRLTVL.

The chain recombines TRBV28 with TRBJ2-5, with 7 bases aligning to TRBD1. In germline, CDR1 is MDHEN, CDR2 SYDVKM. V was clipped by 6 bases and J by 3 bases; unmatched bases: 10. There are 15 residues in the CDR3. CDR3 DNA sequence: TGTGCCAGCAGCCCCTCCGGGCAGGGGGAAGAGACCCAGTACTTC. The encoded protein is CASSPSGQGEETQYF.

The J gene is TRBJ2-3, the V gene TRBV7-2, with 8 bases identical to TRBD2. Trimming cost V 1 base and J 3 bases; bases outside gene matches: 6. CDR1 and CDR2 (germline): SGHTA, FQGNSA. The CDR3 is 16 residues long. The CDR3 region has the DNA TGTGCCAGCAGCTTAGAGGCCCGCGGGGGGACAGATACGCAGTATTTT. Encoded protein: CASSLEARGGTDTQYF.

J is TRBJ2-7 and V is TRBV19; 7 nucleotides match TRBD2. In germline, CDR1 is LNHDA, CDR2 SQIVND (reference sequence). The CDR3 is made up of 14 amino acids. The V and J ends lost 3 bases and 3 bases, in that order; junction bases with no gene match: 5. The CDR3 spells CASSIWGTNYEQYF. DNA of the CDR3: TGTGCCAGTAGTATCTGGGGGACTAACTACGAGCAGTACTTC.

The CDR3 DNA follows: TGTGCCAGTAGTACGCTACAGGGGGGTCAGCCCCAGCATTTT. Its translation is CASSTLQGGQPQHF. This chain joins TRBV19 and TRBJ1-5; 8 nucleotides agree with TRBD1. The CDR3 has 14 amino acids. Germline loops: CDR1 LNHDA, CDR2 SQIVND (reference sequence). V lost 4 bases, J lost 6 bases, and 5 bases stayed unmatched. Combining the CDR3 with reference TRBV19 and TRBJ1-5 gives the whole variable domain DGGITQSPKYLFRKEGQNVTLSCEQNLNHDAMYWYRQDPGQGLRLIYYSQIVNDFQKGDIAEGYSVSREKKESFPLTVTSAQKNPTAFYLCASSTLQGGQPQHFGDGTRLSIL.

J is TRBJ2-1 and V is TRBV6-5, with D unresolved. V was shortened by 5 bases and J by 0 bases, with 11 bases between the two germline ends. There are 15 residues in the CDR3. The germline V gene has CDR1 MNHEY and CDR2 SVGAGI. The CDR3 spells CASSPPHGSYNEQFF. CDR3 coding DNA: TGTGCCAGCAGTCCCCCCCACGGCTCCTACAATGAGCAGTTCTTC.

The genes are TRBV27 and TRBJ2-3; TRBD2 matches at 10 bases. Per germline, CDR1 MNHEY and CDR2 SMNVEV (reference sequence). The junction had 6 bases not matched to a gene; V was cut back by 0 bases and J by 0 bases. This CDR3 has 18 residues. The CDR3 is CASSLSPLAGVSTDTQYF. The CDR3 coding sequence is TGTGCCAGCAGTTTATCGCCGCTAGCGGGAGTTAGCACAGATACGCAGTATTTT.

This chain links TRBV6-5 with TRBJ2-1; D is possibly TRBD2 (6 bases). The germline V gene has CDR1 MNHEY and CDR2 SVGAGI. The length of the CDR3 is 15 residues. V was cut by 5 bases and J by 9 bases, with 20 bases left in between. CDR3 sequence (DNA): TGTGCCAGCAGTGCCTCCCGGCGGGGCGGGGTTGAGCAGTTCTTC. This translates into CASSASRRGGVEQFF.

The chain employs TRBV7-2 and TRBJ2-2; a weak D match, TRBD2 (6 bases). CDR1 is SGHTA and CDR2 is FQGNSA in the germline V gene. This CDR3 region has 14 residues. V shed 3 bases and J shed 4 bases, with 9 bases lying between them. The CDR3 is CASSFRLGTGELFF. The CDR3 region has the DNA TGTGCCAGCAGCTTCAGACTAGGCACCGGGGAGCTGTTTTTT.

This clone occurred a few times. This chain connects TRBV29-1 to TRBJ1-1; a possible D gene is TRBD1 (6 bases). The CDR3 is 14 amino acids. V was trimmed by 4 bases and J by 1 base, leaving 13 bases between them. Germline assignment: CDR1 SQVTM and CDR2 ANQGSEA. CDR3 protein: CSVGRDTRNTEAFF. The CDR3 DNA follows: TGCAGCGTTGGACGGGACACGAGGAACACTGAAGCTTTCTTT. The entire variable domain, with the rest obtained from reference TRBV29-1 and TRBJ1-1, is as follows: SAVISQKPSRDICQRGTSLTIQCQVDSQVTMMFWYRQQPGQSLTLIATANQGSEATYESGFVIDKFPISRPNLTFSTLTVSNMSPEDSSIYLCSVGRDTRNTEAFFGQGTRLTVV.

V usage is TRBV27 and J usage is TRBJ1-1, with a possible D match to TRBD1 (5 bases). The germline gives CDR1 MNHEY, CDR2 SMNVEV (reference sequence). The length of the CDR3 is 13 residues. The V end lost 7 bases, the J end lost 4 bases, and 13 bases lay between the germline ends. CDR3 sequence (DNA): TGTGCCAGCAATGCGGGGGTGGGCACTGAAGCTTTCTTT. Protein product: CASNAGVGTEAFF.

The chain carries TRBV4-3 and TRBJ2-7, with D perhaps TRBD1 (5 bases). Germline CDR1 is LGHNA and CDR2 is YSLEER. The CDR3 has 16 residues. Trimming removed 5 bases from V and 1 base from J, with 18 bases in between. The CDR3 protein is CASSRQFIGRSYEQYF. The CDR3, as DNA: TGCGCCAGCAGCAGACAGTTCATCGGCCGATCCTACGAGCAGTACTTC.

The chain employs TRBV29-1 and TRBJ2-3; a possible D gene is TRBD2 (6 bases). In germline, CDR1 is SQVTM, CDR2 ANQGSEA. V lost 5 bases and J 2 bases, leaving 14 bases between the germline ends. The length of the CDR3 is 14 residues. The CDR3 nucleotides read TGCAGCGTTCTGGAGGGAGGTCTCACAGATACGCAGTATTTT. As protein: CSVLEGGLTDTQYF.